The TCR beta chain described here comes from a study of T cell repertoires in cytomegalovirus infection. Findings of the study overall: In two of eight donors, the top clonotype was HLA-C-restricted CMV-specific.

Turning to this clonotype: Antigen unknown.

TCRdb itself ran the reads through MiXCR, one entry per CDR3 protein. The table lists about 740,000 distinct CDR3 sequences, approximately 34% of them singletons. The sequence derives from a human donor in good health (CMV status not recorded). Some clones in this sample may be carry-over from other donors' samples. Sample: PBMCs.

As DNA, the CDR3 is TGTGCCACCAGTGCCCCGGAAAAAGGAAATGAGCAGTTCTTC. Its translation: CATSAPEKGNEQFF. The rearrangement links TRBV24-1 to TRBJ2-1; D gene uncertain. This CDR3 spans 14 amino acids. Germline-derived CDR1 and CDR2 are KGHDR and SFDVKD. The V end lost 5 bases, the J end lost 7 bases, and 14 bases lay between the germline ends.